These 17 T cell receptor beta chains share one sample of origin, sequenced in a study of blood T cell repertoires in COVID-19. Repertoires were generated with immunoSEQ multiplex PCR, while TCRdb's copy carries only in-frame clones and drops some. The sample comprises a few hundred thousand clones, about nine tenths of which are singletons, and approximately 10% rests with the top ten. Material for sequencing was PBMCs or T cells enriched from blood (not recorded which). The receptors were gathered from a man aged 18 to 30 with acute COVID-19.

CDR3 in DNA: TGTGCCAGTAGTATGGCTGGGGGCGAGAATCAGCCCCAGCATTTT. Protein sequence: CASSMAGGENQPQHF. This chain uses TRBV19 with TRBJ1-5, with D possibly matching TRBD1 (6 bases). Germline assignment: CDR1 LNHDA and CDR2 SQIVND (reference sequence). CDR3 size: 15 residues. V was clipped by 3 bases and J by 4 bases, with 13 bases between them.

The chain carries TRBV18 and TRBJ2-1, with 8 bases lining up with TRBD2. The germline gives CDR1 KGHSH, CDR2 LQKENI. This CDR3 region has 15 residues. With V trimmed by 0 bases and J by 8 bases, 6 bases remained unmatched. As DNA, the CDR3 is TGTGCCAGCTCACCACCAGGGACTAGTGCTGATGAGCAGTTCTTC. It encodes CASSPPGTSADEQFF.

Written as DNA, the CDR3 is TGTGCCAGTAGTATAGCAGAAATCTATGGCTACACCTTC. It translates to CASSIAEIYGYTF. This chain uses TRBV19 with TRBJ1-2; D uncertain. Per the germline V gene, CDR1 is LNHDA and CDR2 is SQIVND (reference sequence). Trimming removed 1 base from V and 4 bases from J, with 7 bases in between. This CDR3 spans 13 amino acids. The full variable domain, rest sourced from reference TRBV19 and TRBJ1-2, is DGGITQSPKYLFRKEGQNVTLSCEQNLNHDAMYWYRQDPGQGLRLIYYSQIVNDFQKGDIAEGYSVSREKKESFPLTVTSAQKNPTAFYLCASSIAEIYGYTFGSGTRLTVV.

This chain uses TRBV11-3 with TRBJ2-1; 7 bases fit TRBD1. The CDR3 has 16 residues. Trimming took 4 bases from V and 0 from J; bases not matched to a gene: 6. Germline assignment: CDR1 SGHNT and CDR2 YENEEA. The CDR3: CASSSKRGLSYNEQFF. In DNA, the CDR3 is TGTGCCAGCAGCTCGAAGAGGGGGCTCTCCTACAATGAGCAGTTCTTC.

CDR3 in amino acids: CASRKGQTYGYTF. For the CDR3, the DNA is TGTGCCAGCAGGAAGGGACAGACCTATGGCTACACCTTC. The chain has TRBV5-4 and TRBJ1-2, with 7 nucleotides matching TRBD1. The junction had 5 bases not matched to a gene; V was cut back by 5 bases and J by 4 bases. Germline V gene lookup returns CDR1 SGHNT and CDR2 YYREEE (reference sequence). The CDR3 has 13 amino acids.

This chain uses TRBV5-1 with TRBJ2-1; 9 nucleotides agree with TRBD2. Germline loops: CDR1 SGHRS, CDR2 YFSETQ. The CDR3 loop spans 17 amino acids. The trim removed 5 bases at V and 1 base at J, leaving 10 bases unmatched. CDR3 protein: CASRVAGGSQSYNEQFF. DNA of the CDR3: TGCGCCAGCAGAGTGGCGGGAGGGTCCCAGTCCTACAATGAGCAGTTCTTC.

The CDR3 protein is CASSESPRGTEAFF. The CDR3 coding sequence is TGCGCCAGCAGTGAGAGTCCGAGAGGCACTGAAGCTTTCTTT. The V call is TRBV10-1, the J call TRBJ1-1; no clear D gene. CDR3 length equals 14 residues. V lost 2 bases, J lost 4 bases, and 11 bases lay in between. The germline V gene has CDR1 WNHNN and CDR2 SYGVQD (reference sequence).

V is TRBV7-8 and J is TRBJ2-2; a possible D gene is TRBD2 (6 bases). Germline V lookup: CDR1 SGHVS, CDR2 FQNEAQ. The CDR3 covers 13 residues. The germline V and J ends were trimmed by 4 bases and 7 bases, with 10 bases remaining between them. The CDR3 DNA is TGTGCCAGCAGCTGGGGACTGATCGGGGAGCTGTTTTTT. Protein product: CASSWGLIGELFF.

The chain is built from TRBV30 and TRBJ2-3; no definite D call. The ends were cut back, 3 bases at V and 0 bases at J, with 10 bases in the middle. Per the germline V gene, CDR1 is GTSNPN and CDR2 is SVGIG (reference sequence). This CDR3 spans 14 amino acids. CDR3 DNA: TGTGCCTGGAGCCAACAAGCGAGCACAGATACGCAGTATTTT. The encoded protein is CAWSQQASTDTQYF.

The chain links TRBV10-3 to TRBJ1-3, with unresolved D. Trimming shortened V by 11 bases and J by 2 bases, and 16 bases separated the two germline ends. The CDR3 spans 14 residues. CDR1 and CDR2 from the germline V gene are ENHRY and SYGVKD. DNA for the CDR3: TGTGCCTCCGGGAGCAGTATGGCTGGAAACACCATATATTTT. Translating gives CASGSSMAGNTIYF.

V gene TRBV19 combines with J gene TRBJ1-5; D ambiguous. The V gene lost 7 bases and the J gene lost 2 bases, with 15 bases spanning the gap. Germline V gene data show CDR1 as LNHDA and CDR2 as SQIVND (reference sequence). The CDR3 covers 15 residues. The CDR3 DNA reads TGTGCCAGTAAAGGAGGGTCATGGGGCAATCAGCCCCAGCATTTT. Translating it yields CASKGGSWGNQPQHF.

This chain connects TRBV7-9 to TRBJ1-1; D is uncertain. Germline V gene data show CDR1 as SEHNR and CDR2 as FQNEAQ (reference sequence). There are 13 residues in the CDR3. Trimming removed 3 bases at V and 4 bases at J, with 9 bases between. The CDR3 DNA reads TGTGCCAGCAGCTTTGGAGGTGTCACTGAAGCTTTCTTT. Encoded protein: CASSFGGVTEAFF.

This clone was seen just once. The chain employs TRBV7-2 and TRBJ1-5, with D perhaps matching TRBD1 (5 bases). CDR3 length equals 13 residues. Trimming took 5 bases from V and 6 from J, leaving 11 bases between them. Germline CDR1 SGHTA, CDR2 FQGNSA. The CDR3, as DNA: TGTGCCAGCAGCAACGACAGACTTCAGCCCCAGCATTTT. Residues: CASSNDRLQPQHF.

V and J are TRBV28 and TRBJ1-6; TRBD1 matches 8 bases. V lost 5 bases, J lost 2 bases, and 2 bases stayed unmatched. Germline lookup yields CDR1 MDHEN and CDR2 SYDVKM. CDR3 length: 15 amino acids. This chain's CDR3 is CASSPDRAYNSPLHF. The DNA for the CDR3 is TGTGCCAGCAGTCCGGACAGGGCCTATAATTCACCCCTCCACTTT. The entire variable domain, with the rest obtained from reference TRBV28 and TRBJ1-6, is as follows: DVKVTQSSRYLVKRTGEKVFLECVQDMDHENMFWYRQDPGLGLRLIYFSYDVKMKEKGDIPEGYSVSREKKERFSLILESASTNQTSMYLCASSPDRAYNSPLHFGNGTRLTVT.

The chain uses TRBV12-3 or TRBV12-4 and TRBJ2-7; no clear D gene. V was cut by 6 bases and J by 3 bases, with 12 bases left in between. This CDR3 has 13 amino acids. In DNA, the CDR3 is TGTGCCAGCAGCTCCTTCGAGAACTACGAGCAGTACTTC. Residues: CASSSFENYEQYF.

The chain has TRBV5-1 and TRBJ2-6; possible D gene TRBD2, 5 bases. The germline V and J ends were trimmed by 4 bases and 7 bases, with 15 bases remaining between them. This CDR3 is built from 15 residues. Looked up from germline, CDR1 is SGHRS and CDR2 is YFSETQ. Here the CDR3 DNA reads TGCGCCAGCAGCGATGGGAGCCCCCAAGCCAACGTCCTGACTTTC. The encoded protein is CASSDGSPQANVLTF.

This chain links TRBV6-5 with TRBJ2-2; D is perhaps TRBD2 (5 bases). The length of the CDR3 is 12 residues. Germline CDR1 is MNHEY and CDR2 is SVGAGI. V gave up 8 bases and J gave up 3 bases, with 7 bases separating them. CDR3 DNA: TGTGCCAGCGGACTGTACACCGGGGAGCTGTTTTTT. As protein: CASGLYTGELFF.